These 26 T cell receptor beta chains share one sample of origin, sequenced in a study of blood T cell repertoires in COVID-19. Some clones are missing from TCRdb's copy, which holds only in-frame ones; the method was immunoSEQ multiplex PCR. Of 32,000 or so clones in the sample, about 90% were seen once. Sequencing was performed on peripheral blood. The receptors come from a man aged 50 to 59 with active or convalescent COVID-19.

The chain joins TRBV5-1 to TRBJ2-1, with 9 bases matching TRBD2. Per germline, CDR1 SGHRS and CDR2 YFSETQ. The V gene end was trimmed by 0 bases and the J gene end by 2 bases; junction bases not matched to a gene: 3. This CDR3 is built from 16 residues. CDR3 in DNA: TGCGCCAGCAGCTTGGGACTAGCGGTCCCCTACAATGAGCAGTTCTTC. It codes for CASSLGLAVPYNEQFF.

The gene calls are TRBV7-2 and TRBJ2-3; 9 bases map to TRBD1. CDR3 size: 17 residues. CDR1 and CDR2 (germline): SGHTA, FQGNSA. The trim removed 2 bases at V and 4 bases at J, leaving 10 bases unmatched. In nucleotides, the CDR3 is TGTGCCAGCAGCTTAAGTTGGTGGGGACAGGGTGCAGATACGCAGTATTTT. Protein product: CASSLSWWGQGADTQYF.

V usage is TRBV5-4 and J usage is TRBJ2-2; 7 nucleotides match TRBD1. The germline V gene has CDR1 SGHNT and CDR2 YYREEE (reference sequence). The CDR3 contains 15 residues. After removal of 4 bases from V and 0 bases from J, the junction contained 3 bases not matched to a gene. The CDR3 nucleotides are TGTGCCAGCAGCCGGACAGGATCGAACACCGGGGAGCTGTTTTTT. As protein: CASSRTGSNTGELFF.

This chain connects TRBV6-2 or TRBV6-3 to TRBJ1-2; 7 bases are shared with TRBD1. V lost 4 bases and J lost 5; bases outside the gene matches: 7. Germline CDR1 MNHEY, CDR2 SVGEGT. The CDR3 sequence is 14 residues long. The CDR3 loop is CASSSGTATYGYTF. CDR3 nucleotides: TGTGCCAGCAGTTCCGGGACAGCGACTTATGGCTACACCTTC.

The chain links TRBV28 to TRBJ2-7, with D perhaps matching TRBD1 (5 bases). Germline V CDR1 and CDR2: MDHEN, SYDVKM. This CDR3 has 13 amino acids. The V end lost 6 bases, the J end lost 1 base, and 10 bases lay between the germline ends. The CDR3 sequence: CASRVDSSYEQYF. The CDR3 DNA reads as TGTGCCAGCAGGGTCGACAGTTCCTACGAGCAGTACTTC.

The chain links TRBV7-3 to TRBJ2-7; a weak D match, TRBD1 (6 bases). V lost 4 bases, J lost 4 bases, and 14 bases lay in between. This CDR3 has 14 residues. Germline V gene data show CDR1 as SGHTA and CDR2 as FQGTGA. CDR3 in amino acids: CASSSPQGMYEQYF. The CDR3 DNA sequence: TGTGCCAGCAGCTCTCCCCAGGGGATGTACGAGCAGTACTTC.

The V gene is TRBV4-2, the J gene TRBJ1-5; no firm D call. The CDR3 covers 14 residues. V lost 6 bases, J lost 0 bases, and 9 bases lay in between. CDR1 and CDR2 from the germline V gene are LGHNA and YNFKEQ. CDR3 sequence (DNA): TGTGCCAGCAGTCACAGTTATAGCAATCAGCCCCAGCATTTT. This sequence encodes CASSHSYSNQPQHF.

The chain joins TRBV20-1 to TRBJ1-1, with 7 bases that match TRBD1. V lost 6 bases, J lost 11 bases, and 9 bases stayed unmatched. The CDR3 runs to 11 residues. Per germline, CDR1 DFQATT and CDR2 SNEGSKA (reference sequence). CDR3 amino acids: CSAPDRVLAFF. The CDR3 DNA reads as TGCAGTGCCCCAGACAGGGTTCTGGCTTTCTTT.

V and J are TRBV12-5 and TRBJ2-1; TRBD2 agrees at 9 bases. CDR3 length: 14 amino acids. Germline V gives CDR1 LGHNT, CDR2 FRNRAP. The trim removed 1 base at V and 8 bases at J, leaving 3 bases unmatched. The CDR3 sequence is CASGLGSGSDEQFF. The CDR3 DNA is TGTGCTAGTGGTTTGGGTAGCGGGAGTGATGAGCAGTTCTTC.

The chain uses TRBV6-2 or TRBV6-3 and TRBJ2-7; D perhaps matches TRBD2 (6 bases). This CDR3 comprises 14 residues. Germline V gene data show CDR1 as MNHEY and CDR2 as SVGEGT. V lost 5 bases, J lost 7 bases, and 18 bases lay in between. The CDR3 nucleotides are TGTGCCAGCAGTCGAAGGGACTCACTGCGGGAGCAGTACTTC. Its translation: CASSRRDSLREQYF.

The chain recombines TRBV7-3 with TRBJ2-1, with 8 bases matching TRBD2. The V gene end was trimmed by 5 bases and the J gene end by 7 bases; junction bases not matched to a gene: 7. Germline V gene lookup returns CDR1 SGHTA and CDR2 FQGTGA. This CDR3 is built from 14 residues. In nucleotides, the CDR3 is TGTGCCAGCAGCGACGGGACTAGTAGGAATGAGCAGTTCTTC. Translated, it gives CASSDGTSRNEQFF.

V is TRBV6-4 and J is TRBJ2-1; TRBD2 matches at 9 bases. Losses at the gene ends were 10 bases for V and 4 bases for J; bases not matched to a gene: 11. CDR1 is MRHNA, CDR2 SNTAGT, per germline. CDR3 length: 15 amino acids. The CDR3 DNA reads TGTGCCAACCACCGCAGCGGGAGGCAGTACAATGAGCAGTTCTTC. Residues: CANHRSGRQYNEQFF.

V is TRBV3-1 (or the pseudogene TRBV3-2) and J is TRBJ1-2, with D unresolved. Trimming removed 0 bases from V and 0 bases from J, with 8 bases in between. Germline V gene data show CDR1 as LGHDT and CDR2 as YNNKEL (reference sequence). This CDR3 has 15 amino acids. CDR3 sequence: CASSQDFSPNYGYTF. The CDR3 nucleotides read TGTGCCAGCAGCCAAGATTTCTCCCCTAACTATGGCTACACCTTC.

J is TRBJ2-7 and V is TRBV11-3; tentative D call: TRBD2 (5 bases). V lost 0 bases to trimming and J lost 3 bases, with 9 bases between them. The length of the CDR3 is 14 residues. Germline assignment: CDR1 SGHNT and CDR2 YENEEA. CDR3 residues: CASSLENGNYEQYF. The CDR3 DNA sequence: TGTGCCAGCAGCTTAGAAAACGGGAACTACGAGCAGTACTTC.

The V gene is TRBV9, the J gene TRBJ2-5; no clear D gene. Germline loops: CDR1 SGDLS, CDR2 YYNGEE. V gave up 0 bases and J gave up 5 bases, with 8 bases separating them. The CDR3 totals 13 residues. The CDR3 protein is CASSVGFRETQYF. As DNA, the CDR3 is TGTGCCAGCAGCGTAGGATTCAGGGAGACCCAGTACTTC.

The chain carries TRBV18 and TRBJ2-7; 8 bases map to TRBD2. Germline loops: CDR1 KGHSH, CDR2 LQKENI. This CDR3 has 15 residues. With 3 bases clipped from V and 0 bases from J, the junction kept 4 bases outside the gene matches. The CDR3, as DNA: TGTGCCAGCTCACCCCAGCGGGGGAACTCCTACGAGCAGTACTTC. Translating gives CASSPQRGNSYEQYF.

This clone was detected once. The rearrangement links TRBV4-3 to TRBJ2-7, with TRBD1 matching 9 bases. The CDR3 is 14 amino acids. V trimming: 1 base; J trimming: 4 bases; junction bases outside the gene matches: 2. The germline gives CDR1 LGHNA, CDR2 YSLEER. Written as DNA, the CDR3 is TGCGCCAGCAGCCAAGGAGGACAGGGGTACGAGCAGTACTTC. Amino acid sequence: CASSQGGQGYEQYF.

The chain recombines TRBV18 with TRBJ2-7; TRBD2 matches 14 bases. Per germline, CDR1 KGHSH and CDR2 LQKENI. CDR3 size: 18 residues. The junction had 8 bases not matched to a gene; V was cut back by 2 bases and J by 2 bases. This CDR3 reads CASSPLGTSGSMAYEQYF. In DNA, the CDR3 is TGTGCCAGCTCACCATTAGGGACTAGCGGGAGTATGGCCTACGAGCAGTACTTC.

The V and J genes are TRBV13 and TRBJ2-5; 9 nucleotides match TRBD2. The CDR3 covers 17 residues. Unmatched junction bases numbered 13, after V lost 3 bases and J lost 5 bases. The germline gives CDR1 PRHDT, CDR2 FYEKMQ (reference sequence). CDR3 nucleotides: TGTGCCAGCAGCTTGAGCCCTCCAGCGGGAGGTCCTGAGACCCAGTACTTC. Translated: CASSLSPPAGGPETQYF.

V gene TRBV7-9 combines with J gene TRBJ2-1; 11 nucleotides line up with TRBD2. The germline V gene has CDR1 SEHNR and CDR2 FQNEAQ (reference sequence). This CDR3 is built from 15 residues. Losses at the gene ends were 3 bases for V and 5 bases for J; bases not matched to a gene: 3. The DNA for the CDR3 is TGTGCCAGCAGCTTCCTGGGACTAGCGGACAATGAGCAGTTCTTC. It codes for CASSFLGLADNEQFF. The whole variable domain, filled in from reference TRBV7-9 and TRBJ2-1, reads DTGVSQNPRHKITKRGQNVTFRCDPISEHNRLYWYRQTLGQGPEFLTYFQNEAQLEKSRLLSDRFSAERPKGSFSTLEIQRTEQGDSAMYLCASSFLGLADNEQFFGPGTRLTVL.

The CDR3 DNA reads as TGCGCCAGCAGCTTATCCGAGATCGGTACGCAGTATTTT. It specifies CASSLSEIGTQYF. The genes are TRBV5-1 and TRBJ2-3, with D hard to call. The CDR3 contains 13 residues. The V gene's germline CDR1 is SGHRS and CDR2 YFSETQ. V lost 2 bases to trimming and J lost 8 bases, with 12 bases between them.

The chain carries TRBV3-1 (or the pseudogene TRBV3-2) and TRBJ2-7; no clear D gene. Germline V gene data show CDR1 as LGHDT and CDR2 as YNNKEL (reference sequence). The CDR3 totals 14 residues. The germline V and J ends were trimmed by 3 bases and 7 bases, with 16 bases remaining between them. The CDR3 loop is CASSHYTEFSEQYF. In nucleotides, the CDR3 is TGTGCCAGCAGCCACTATACAGAGTTTTCTGAGCAGTACTTC.

This sequence joins TRBV2 and TRBJ1-5, with a weak D call TRBD1 (5 bases). The germline gives CDR1 SNHLY, CDR2 FYNNEI. The length of the CDR3 is 16 residues. Trimming removed 6 bases at V and 3 bases at J, with 18 bases between. DNA of the CDR3: TGTGCCAGCAGCCTGGGGCCTCCGGTGAACAATCAGCCCCAGCATTTT. This encodes CASSLGPPVNNQPQHF.

CDR3 DNA: TGTGCCAGCAGTTTATCCTGGACTAGCGGGAGCACAGATACGCAGTATTTT. Encoded protein: CASSLSWTSGSTDTQYF. The chain links TRBV27 to TRBJ2-3; 11 bases align to TRBD2. J was trimmed by 0 bases and V by 0 bases; bases with no gene match: 2. This CDR3 is 17 amino acids long. From germline, CDR1 is MNHEY and CDR2 SMNVEV (reference sequence).

The chain is built from TRBV7-3 and TRBJ2-2; 9 positions agree with TRBD2. The junction had 6 bases not matched to a gene; V was cut back by 5 bases and J by 5 bases. Per germline, CDR1 SGHTA and CDR2 FQGTGA. The CDR3 runs 15 residues. CDR3 DNA: TGTGCCAGCAGCCGGCGGGAGGGTATTACCGGGGAGCTGTTTTTT. Encoded protein: CASSRREGITGELFF. The full variable domain, in which reference TRBV7-3 and TRBJ2-2 provide the parts outside the CDR3, is GAGVSQTPSNKVTEKGKYVELRCDPISGHTALYWYRQSLGQGPEFLIYFQGTGAADDSGLPNDRFFAVRPEGSVSTLKIQRTERGDSAVYLCASSRREGITGELFFGEGSRLTVL.

The chain has TRBV29-1 and TRBJ2-7, with TRBD1 matching over 7 bases. V trimming: 2 bases; J trimming: 1 base; junction bases outside the gene matches: 5. The CDR3 has 14 amino acids. Per the germline V gene, CDR1 is SQVTM and CDR2 is ANQGSEA. The CDR3 sequence is CSVESRQGSYEQYF. The DNA of the CDR3 is TGCAGCGTTGAATCCCGACAGGGTTCCTACGAGCAGTACTTC.